Following are 8 T cell receptor beta chains from one sample sequenced in a study of graft-versus-host responses after intestinal transplantation (dated by TCRdb to the early 2020s). Library preparation was by the immunoSEQ multiplex PCR assay. TCRdb mirrors the immuneACCESS table, restricted to in-frame sequences. Some clones are absent from its copies; in checked studies, under half trace to an unresolved V gene, and the reason for the others is unknown. The sample has some 70,000 clones on record, over 85% of them singletons. Jointly, the top ten make up approximately 6.3% of the sample. The material sequenced was bone marrow, taken less than 750 days after intestinal transplantation. Receptors were obtained from a human patient who received an intestinal transplant, so some T cells may come from the graft donor.

V is TRBV5-1 and J is TRBJ2-3; possibly TRBD2 for D (5 bases). Between the trimmed V and J ends, which lost 4 bases and 0 bases, there was a span of 12 bases. The CDR3 has 15 residues. Germline-derived CDR1 and CDR2 are SGHRS and YFSETQ. The CDR3 DNA reads as TGCGCCAGCAGCACTGGGAGAGTGAGCACAGATACGCAGTATTTT. It codes for CASSTGRVSTDTQYF.

This clone is a singleton in its sample. The CDR3 sequence is CASSLERVRADTQYF. The CDR3 coding sequence is TGCGCCAGCAGCTTGGAAAGGGTACGGGCAGATACGCAGTATTTT. The rearrangement uses TRBV5-1 and TRBJ2-3; D is uncertain. The CDR3 totals 15 residues. Germline loops: CDR1 SGHRS, CDR2 YFSETQ. Trimming took 0 bases from V and 4 from J, leaving 12 bases between them.

The CDR3 region is CASTTDNYGYTF. CDR3 sequence (DNA): TGCGCCAGCACAACCGACAACTATGGCTACACCTTC. The gene calls are TRBV5-1 and TRBJ1-2; D gene unclear. This CDR3 region has 12 residues. CDR1 SGHRS and CDR2 YFSETQ come from the germline V gene. The germline V and J ends were trimmed by 6 bases and 2 bases, with 8 bases remaining between them.

The chain uses TRBV9 and TRBJ2-7, with 8 nucleotides matching TRBD1. J gave up 2 bases and V 5 bases, and 6 bases lay outside the gene matches. This CDR3 is 14 amino acids long. CDR1 is SGDLS, CDR2 YYNGEE, per germline. CDR3 nucleotide sequence: TGTGCCAGCAGTACAGGGGGGTCCCCCTACGAGCAGTACTTC. The encoded protein is CASSTGGSPYEQYF.

J is TRBJ2-7 and V is TRBV28; 11 nucleotides agree with TRBD1. The CDR3 is 16 residues long. Germline values: CDR1 MDHEN, CDR2 SYDVKM. J was trimmed by 0 bases and V by 5 bases; bases with no gene match: 6. The chain's CDR3 is CASSPGTGGPSYEQYF. As DNA, the CDR3 is TGTGCCAGCAGTCCCGGGACAGGGGGTCCCTCCTACGAGCAGTACTTC.

The rearrangement links TRBV6-5 to TRBJ1-5; D unresolved. Per the germline V gene, CDR1 is MNHEY and CDR2 is SVGAGI. CDR3 size: 12 residues. V lost 5 bases and J 5 bases, leaving 7 bases between the germline ends. The CDR3 region is CASSEPYQPQHF. The CDR3 DNA sequence: TGTGCCAGCAGTGAACCCTATCAGCCCCAGCATTTT.

V and J are TRBV6-5 and TRBJ2-3, with D possibly TRBD2 on 6 matching bases. This CDR3 comprises 14 residues. Germline lookup yields CDR1 MNHEY and CDR2 SVGAGI. Trimming stripped 6 bases from V and 5 bases from J, with 15 bases between. The CDR3 sequence: CASRQGLGGDTQYF. DNA of the CDR3: TGTGCCAGCAGGCAGGGACTTGGGGGAGATACGCAGTATTTT.

CDR3 residues: CASSPLSSGRSYNEQFF. CDR3 bases: TGTGCCAGCAGCCCCCTCTCTAGCGGGAGGTCCTACAATGAGCAGTTCTTC. The chain carries TRBV5-6 and TRBJ2-1; 11 positions agree with TRBD2. Germline trimming cut 4 bases from V and 1 base from J; bases unmatched to any gene: 7. Looked up from germline, CDR1 is SGHDT and CDR2 is YYEEEE. The CDR3 length is 17 residues.